The TCR beta chain under discussion was sequenced for a study of CD8+CD57+ T cells in acquired aplastic anemia. Study details: DNA recovered from sorted CD4+ and CD8+ cells had a mean of approximately 3.5 ug. For CD4+ cells, healthy donors had an average of roughly 11 million reads.

Remarks on this clonotype: What it recognizes is unknown.

CDR1 is MNHEY, CDR2 SVGEGT, per germline. The ends lost 7 bases at V and 4 bases at J; junction bases unmatched: 7. The CDR3 runs to 14 residues. Study outcomes and limitations: Patients and healthy controls showed no significant CD8+ Simpson's diversity difference. Under 35 was the count of CD8+ CDR3 sequences that patients shared with controls.

Genomic DNA templated the TCR beta VDJ and CDR3 profiling. MiXCR, run by TCRdb on the reads, gives a single entry per CDR3 protein. The sample has 400,000 to 500,000 distinct CDR3 sequences, 65% to 80% seen once. Sequencing was done on a sample of sorted CD4+, CD8+, or CD8+CD57+ T cells (not recorded which) from PBMCs. This receptor was obtained from a human donor in good health, serving as a control. The chain joins TRBV6-2 or TRBV6-3 to TRBJ2-5, with 9 bases fitting TRBD1. CDR3 region: CASTPGQGLETQYF. The CDR3 DNA reads as TGTGCCAGCACCCCGGGACAGGGCTTAGAGACCCAGTACTTC.